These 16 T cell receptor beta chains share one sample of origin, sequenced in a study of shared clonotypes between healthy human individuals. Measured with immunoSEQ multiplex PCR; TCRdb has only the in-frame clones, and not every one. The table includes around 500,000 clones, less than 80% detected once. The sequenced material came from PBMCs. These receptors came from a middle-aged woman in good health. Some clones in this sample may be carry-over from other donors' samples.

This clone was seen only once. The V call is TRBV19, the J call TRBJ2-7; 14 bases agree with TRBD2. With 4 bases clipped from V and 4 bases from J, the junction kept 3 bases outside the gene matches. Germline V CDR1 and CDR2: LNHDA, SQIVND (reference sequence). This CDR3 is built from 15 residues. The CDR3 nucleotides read TGTGCCAGTAGTAGACTAGCGGGAGGGCCTTACGAGCAGTACTTC. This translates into CASSRLAGGPYEQYF.

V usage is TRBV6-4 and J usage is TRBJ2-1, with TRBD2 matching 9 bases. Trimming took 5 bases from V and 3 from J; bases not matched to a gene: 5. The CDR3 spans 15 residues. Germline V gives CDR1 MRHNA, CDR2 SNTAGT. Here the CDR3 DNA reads TGTGCCAGCAGTCAGCGGGAGGAAGGCTACAATGAGCAGTTCTTC. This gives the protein CASSQREEGYNEQFF.

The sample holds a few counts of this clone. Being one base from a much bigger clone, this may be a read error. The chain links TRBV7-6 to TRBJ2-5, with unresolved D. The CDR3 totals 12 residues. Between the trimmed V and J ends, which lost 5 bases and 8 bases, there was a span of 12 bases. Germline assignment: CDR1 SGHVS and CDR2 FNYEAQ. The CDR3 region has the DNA TGTGCCAGCAGCGCCCGGCTGGATACCCAGTACTTC. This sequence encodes CASSARLDTQYF.

The CDR3 DNA follows: TGTGCCAGCAGTTCCGGACAGGGGCCGACTAACTATGGCTACACCTTC. It specifies CASSSGQGPTNYGYTF. The chain joins TRBV28 to TRBJ1-2; 9 bases are a match to TRBD1. The CDR3 is 16 residues long. Germline-derived CDR1 and CDR2 are MDHEN and SYDVKM. V shed 4 bases and J 0 bases; nucleotides not matched to a gene: 6.

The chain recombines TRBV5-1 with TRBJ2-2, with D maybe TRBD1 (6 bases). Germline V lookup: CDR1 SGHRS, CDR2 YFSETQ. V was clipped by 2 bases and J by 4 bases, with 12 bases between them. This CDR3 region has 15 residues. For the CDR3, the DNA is TGCGCCAGCAGCTTAAGACAGGACGGCACCGGGGAGCTGTTTTTT. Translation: CASSLRQDGTGELFF.

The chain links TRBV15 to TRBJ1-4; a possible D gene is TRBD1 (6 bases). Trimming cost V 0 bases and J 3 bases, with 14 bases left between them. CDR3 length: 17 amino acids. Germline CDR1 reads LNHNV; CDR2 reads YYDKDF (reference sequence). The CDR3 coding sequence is TGTGCCACCAGCAGAGATCTTCCGGACAGAGCTAATGAAAAACTGTTTTTT. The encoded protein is CATSRDLPDRANEKLFF.

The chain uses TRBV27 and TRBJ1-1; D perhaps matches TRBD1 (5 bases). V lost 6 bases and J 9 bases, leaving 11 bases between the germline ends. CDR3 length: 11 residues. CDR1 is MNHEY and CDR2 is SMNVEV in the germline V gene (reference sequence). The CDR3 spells CASRRDGKAFF. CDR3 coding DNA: TGTGCCAGCAGACGGGACGGTAAAGCTTTCTTT.

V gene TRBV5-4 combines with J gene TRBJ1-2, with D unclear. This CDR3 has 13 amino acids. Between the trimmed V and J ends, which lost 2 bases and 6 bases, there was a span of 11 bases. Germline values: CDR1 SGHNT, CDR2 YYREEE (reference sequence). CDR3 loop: CASSFGSRDGYTF. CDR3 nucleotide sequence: TGTGCCAGCAGCTTCGGATCCCGAGATGGCTACACCTTC.

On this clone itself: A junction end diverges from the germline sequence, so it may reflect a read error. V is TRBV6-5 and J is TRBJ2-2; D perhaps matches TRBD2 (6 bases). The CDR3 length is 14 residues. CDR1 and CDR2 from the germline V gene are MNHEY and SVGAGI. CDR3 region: CASSYGGNIGELFF. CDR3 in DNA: TGTGCCAGCAGTTACGGAGGGAACATCGGGGAGCTGTTTTTT.

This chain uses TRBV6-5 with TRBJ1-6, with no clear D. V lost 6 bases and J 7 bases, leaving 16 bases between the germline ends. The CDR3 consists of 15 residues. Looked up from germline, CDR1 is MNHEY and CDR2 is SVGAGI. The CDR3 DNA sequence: TGTGCCAGCAGCCAGGACTCAATCTCAAATTCACCCCTCCACTTT. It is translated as CASSQDSISNSPLHF.

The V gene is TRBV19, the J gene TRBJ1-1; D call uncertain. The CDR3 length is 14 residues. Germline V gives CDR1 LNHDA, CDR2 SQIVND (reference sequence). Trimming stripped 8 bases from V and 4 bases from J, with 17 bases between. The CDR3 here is CASPLGERGTEAFF. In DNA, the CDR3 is TGTGCCAGTCCTCTCGGCGAGAGAGGCACTGAAGCTTTCTTT.

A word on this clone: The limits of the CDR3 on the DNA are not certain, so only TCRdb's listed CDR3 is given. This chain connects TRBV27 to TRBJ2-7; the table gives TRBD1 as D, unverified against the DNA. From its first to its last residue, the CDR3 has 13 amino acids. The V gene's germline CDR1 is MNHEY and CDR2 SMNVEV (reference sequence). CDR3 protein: CASSFGWGTGEYF.

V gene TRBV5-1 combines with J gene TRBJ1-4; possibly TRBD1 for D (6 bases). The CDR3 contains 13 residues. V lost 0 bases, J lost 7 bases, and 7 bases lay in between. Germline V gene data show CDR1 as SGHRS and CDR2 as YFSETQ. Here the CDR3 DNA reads TGCGCCAGCAGCTTGGACAGGGTTGAAAAACTGTTTTTT. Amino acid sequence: CASSLDRVEKLFF.

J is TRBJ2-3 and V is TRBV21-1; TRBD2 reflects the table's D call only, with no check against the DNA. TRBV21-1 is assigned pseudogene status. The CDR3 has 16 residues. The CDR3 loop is CASSTPGLADTDTQYF. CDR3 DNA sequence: TGTGCCAGCAGCACCCCTGGACTAGCGGACACAGATACGCAGTATTTT.

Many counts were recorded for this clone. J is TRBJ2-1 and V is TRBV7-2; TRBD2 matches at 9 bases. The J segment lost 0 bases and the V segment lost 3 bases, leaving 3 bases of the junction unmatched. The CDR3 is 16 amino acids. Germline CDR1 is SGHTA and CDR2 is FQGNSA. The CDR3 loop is CASSFAGGVSYNEQFF. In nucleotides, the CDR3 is TGTGCCAGCAGCTTCGCGGGAGGGGTCTCCTACAATGAGCAGTTCTTC.

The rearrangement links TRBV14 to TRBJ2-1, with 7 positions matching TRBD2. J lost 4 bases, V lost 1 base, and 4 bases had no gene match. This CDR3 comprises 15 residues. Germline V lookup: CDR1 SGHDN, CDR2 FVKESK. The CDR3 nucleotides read TGTGCCAGCAGCCAAGGACTAGCCGAATACAATGAGCAGTTCTTC. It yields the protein CASSQGLAEYNEQFF. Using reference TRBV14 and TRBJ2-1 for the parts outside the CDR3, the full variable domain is EAGVTQFPSHSVIEKGQTVTLRCDPISGHDNLYWYRRVMGKEIKFLLHFVKESKQDESGMPNNRFLAERTGGTYSTLKVQPAELEDSGVYFCASSQGLAEYNEQFFGPGTRLTVL.